A selection of T cell receptor beta chains follows, all from one sample in a study of T cell changes during pregnancy in multiple sclerosis. Sequencing was performed with immunoSEQ multiplex PCR; in TCRdb, only in-frame clones are kept and a portion is missing. The sample lists about 69,000 clones, roughly 92% occurring once. The material sequenced was peripheral blood, taken in the third trimester of pregnancy. Source of these receptors: a female donor in good health, enrolled as a control in a pregnancy study. Both conserved end residues are trimmed from each CDR3. The D gene is left open where the match is weak.

d_call: NA; v_call: TRBV28; j_call: TRBJ1-2; cdr3_aa: ASSLRDITNYGYT
d_call: TRBD1; v_call: TRBV19; j_call: TRBJ1-1; cdr3_aa: ASTHHGAGGLWTEAF
d_call: NA; v_call: TRBV7-3; j_call: TRBJ2-3; cdr3_aa: ASSPTNRDATDTQY
d_call: TRBD1; v_call: TRBV10-3; j_call: TRBJ2-7; cdr3_aa: AMGKEDRGPLYEQY
d_call: TRBD1; v_call: TRBV6-1; j_call: TRBJ2-7; cdr3_aa: ASSGTGREQY
d_call: TRBD1; v_call: TRBV5-8; j_call: TRBJ2-5; cdr3_aa: ASSRRTGASQTQY
d_call: TRBD1; v_call: TRBV18; j_call: TRBJ1-3; cdr3_aa: ASSPFSGTGATGNTIY
d_call: TRBD1; v_call: TRBV6-5; j_call: TRBJ1-2; cdr3_aa: ASSYSQGAYGYT
d_call: NA; v_call: TRBV2; j_call: TRBJ2-5; cdr3_aa: ASRGGGETQY
d_call: NA; v_call: TRBV30; j_call: TRBJ1-2; cdr3_aa: AHGGGLGST
d_call: TRBD1; v_call: TRBV27; j_call: TRBJ2-3; cdr3_aa: ASSLWSPGQGTDTQY
d_call: NA; v_call: TRBV7-3; j_call: TRBJ2-3; cdr3_aa: ASSQKLGLLTDTQY
d_call: NA; v_call: TRBV6-1; j_call: TRBJ1-6; cdr3_aa: ASMAGWSPLH
d_call: TRBD1; v_call: TRBV28; j_call: TRBJ2-7; cdr3_aa: ASNLGTGAEQY
d_call: TRBD1; v_call: TRBV19; j_call: TRBJ1-4; cdr3_aa: ASSIGGTGAEKLF
d_call: TRBD1; v_call: TRBV6-6; j_call: TRBJ2-7; cdr3_aa: ASSSGQAAHYEQY
d_call: NA; v_call: TRBV9; j_call: TRBJ2-1; cdr3_aa: ASSVGASMGLRDNEQF
d_call: NA; v_call: TRBV5-8; j_call: TRBJ2-7; cdr3_aa: ASSFRDTLYEQY
d_call: NA; v_call: TRBV15; j_call: TRBJ2-4; cdr3_aa: ATSRVDKNIQY
d_call: TRBD1; v_call: TRBV5-1; j_call: TRBJ2-5; cdr3_aa: ASSSEGDRVSETQY
d_call: TRBD1; v_call: TRBV27; j_call: TRBJ1-4; cdr3_aa: ASSMFGRQGPDEKLF
d_call: TRBD1; v_call: TRBV10-3; j_call: TRBJ2-7; cdr3_aa: AISDPGQNYEQY
d_call: NA; v_call: TRBV19; j_call: TRBJ2-5; cdr3_aa: ATRHPVSQETQY
d_call: NA; v_call: TRBV6-5; j_call: TRBJ1-1; cdr3_aa: ASTLDSLNTEAF
d_call: TRBD2; v_call: TRBV5-1; j_call: TRBJ2-1; cdr3_aa: ASSLAAGSPGEQF
d_call: NA; v_call: TRBV5-1; j_call: TRBJ2-7; cdr3_aa: ASSLGETGAYEQY
d_call: NA; v_call: TRBV28; j_call: TRBJ2-7; cdr3_aa: ASSLDREGTTRYEQY
d_call: NA; v_call: TRBV14; j_call: TRBJ1-3; cdr3_aa: ASSQAGGNTIY
d_call: TRBD1; v_call: TRBV11-2; j_call: TRBJ2-5; cdr3_aa: ASTGTGGETQY
d_call: TRBD1; v_call: TRBV9; j_call: TRBJ1-4; cdr3_aa: ASSERTGGPGEKLF
d_call: NA; v_call: TRBV7-3; j_call: TRBJ2-1; cdr3_aa: ASSLTGSEQF
d_call: TRBD2; v_call: TRBV5-4; j_call: TRBJ2-5; cdr3_aa: ASSPGVAGGYQETQY
d_call: NA; v_call: TRBV18; j_call: TRBJ2-1; cdr3_aa: ASSLENEQF
d_call: TRBD2; v_call: TRBV5-1; j_call: TRBJ2-7; cdr3_aa: ASSWEGSAYEQY
d_call: NA; v_call: TRBV21-1; j_call: TRBJ2-5; cdr3_aa: ASSNPPVSRSTSDRGETQY
d_call: TRBD1; v_call: TRBV5-6; j_call: TRBJ2-7; cdr3_aa: ASSPDRGLSEQY
d_call: NA; v_call: TRBV28; j_call: TRBJ1-1; cdr3_aa: ASSLPYGGNTEAF
d_call: TRBD1; v_call: TRBV11-2; j_call: TRBJ1-2; cdr3_aa: ASSRNTGDYGYT
d_call: NA; v_call: TRBV7-2; j_call: TRBJ2-3; cdr3_aa: ASSLVKDTQY
d_call: NA; v_call: TRBV2; j_call: TRBJ2-7; cdr3_aa: ASSPPNSNEQY
d_call: TRBD2; v_call: TRBV5-4; j_call: TRBJ2-3; cdr3_aa: ASSLAGLAPDTQY
d_call: TRBD2; v_call: TRBV4-3; j_call: TRBJ2-5; cdr3_aa: ASSQEVGTSGSWETQY
d_call: NA; v_call: TRBV6-5; j_call: TRBJ2-5; cdr3_aa: ASSYPTRRETQY
d_call: TRBD2; v_call: TRBV4-1; j_call: TRBJ2-2; cdr3_aa: ASSQVAGRNTGELF
d_call: NA; v_call: TRBV27; j_call: TRBJ1-1; cdr3_aa: ASREGPANTEAF
d_call: NA; v_call: TRBV19; j_call: TRBJ1-4; cdr3_aa: ASTPTTTNEKLF